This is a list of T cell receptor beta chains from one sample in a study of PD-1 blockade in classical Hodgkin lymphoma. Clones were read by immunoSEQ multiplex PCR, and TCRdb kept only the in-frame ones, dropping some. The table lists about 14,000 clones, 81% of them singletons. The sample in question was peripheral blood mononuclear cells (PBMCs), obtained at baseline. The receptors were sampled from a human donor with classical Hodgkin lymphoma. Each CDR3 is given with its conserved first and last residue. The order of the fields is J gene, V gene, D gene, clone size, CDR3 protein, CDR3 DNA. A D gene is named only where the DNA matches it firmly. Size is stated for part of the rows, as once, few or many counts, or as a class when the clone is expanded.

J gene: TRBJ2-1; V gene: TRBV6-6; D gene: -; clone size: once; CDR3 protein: CASSYSIQRLPFF; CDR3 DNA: TGTGCCAGCAGTTACTCGATCCAGAGGCTTCCGTTCTTC
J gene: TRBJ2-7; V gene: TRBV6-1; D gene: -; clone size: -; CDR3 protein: CASSVRTVSSYEQYF; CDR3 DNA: TGTGCCAGCAGTGTCCGGACTGTTAGCTCCTACGAGCAGTACTTC
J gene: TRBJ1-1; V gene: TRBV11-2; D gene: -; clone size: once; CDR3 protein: CASRPHTGSNTEAFF; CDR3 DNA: TGTGCCAGCAGACCCCATACAGGGTCGAACACTGAAGCTTTCTTT
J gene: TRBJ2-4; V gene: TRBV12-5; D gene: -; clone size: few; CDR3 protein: CASGFENQIAKNIQYF; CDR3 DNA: TGTGCTAGTGGTTTTGAAAACCAAATAGCCAAAAACATTCAGTACTTC
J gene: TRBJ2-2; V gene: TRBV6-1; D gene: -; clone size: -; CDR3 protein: CASIGWAGVTGELFF; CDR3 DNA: TGTGCCAGCATTGGGTGGGCAGGAGTCACCGGGGAGCTGTTTTTT
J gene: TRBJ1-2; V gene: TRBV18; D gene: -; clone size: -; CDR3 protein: CASSPEDGSNYGYTF; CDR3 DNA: TGTGCCAGCTCACCGGAGGACGGGTCGAACTATGGCTACACCTTC
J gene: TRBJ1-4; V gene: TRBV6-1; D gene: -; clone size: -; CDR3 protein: CASSLEEKLFF; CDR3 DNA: TGTGCCAGCAGTTTGGAAGAAAAACTGTTTTTT
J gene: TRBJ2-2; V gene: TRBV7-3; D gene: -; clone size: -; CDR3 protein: CASSVRGLTGELFF; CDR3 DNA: TGTGCCAGCAGTGTAAGGGGCCTCACCGGGGAGCTGTTTTTT
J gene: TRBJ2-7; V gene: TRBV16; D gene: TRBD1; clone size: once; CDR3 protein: CASSHGQGPSF; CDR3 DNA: TGTGCCAGCAGCCACGGACAGGGCCCCAGCTTC
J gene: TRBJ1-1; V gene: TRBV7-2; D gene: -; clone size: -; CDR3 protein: CASSLGSGNTEAFF; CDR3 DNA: TGTGCCAGCAGCTTAGGGTCCGGGAACACTGAAGCTTTCTTT
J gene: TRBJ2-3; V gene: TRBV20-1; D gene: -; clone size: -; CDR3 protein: CSVTRADTQYF; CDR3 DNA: TGCAGTGTGACAAGAGCAGATACGCAGTATTTT
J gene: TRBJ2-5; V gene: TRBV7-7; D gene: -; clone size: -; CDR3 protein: CASGPQETQYF; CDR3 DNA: TGTGCTAGCGGACCTCAAGAGACCCAGTACTTC
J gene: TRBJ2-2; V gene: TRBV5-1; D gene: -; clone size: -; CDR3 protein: CASSLEAGAHGGELFF; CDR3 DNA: TGCGCCAGCAGCTTGGAGGCGGGGGCGCATGGCGGGGAGCTGTTTTTT